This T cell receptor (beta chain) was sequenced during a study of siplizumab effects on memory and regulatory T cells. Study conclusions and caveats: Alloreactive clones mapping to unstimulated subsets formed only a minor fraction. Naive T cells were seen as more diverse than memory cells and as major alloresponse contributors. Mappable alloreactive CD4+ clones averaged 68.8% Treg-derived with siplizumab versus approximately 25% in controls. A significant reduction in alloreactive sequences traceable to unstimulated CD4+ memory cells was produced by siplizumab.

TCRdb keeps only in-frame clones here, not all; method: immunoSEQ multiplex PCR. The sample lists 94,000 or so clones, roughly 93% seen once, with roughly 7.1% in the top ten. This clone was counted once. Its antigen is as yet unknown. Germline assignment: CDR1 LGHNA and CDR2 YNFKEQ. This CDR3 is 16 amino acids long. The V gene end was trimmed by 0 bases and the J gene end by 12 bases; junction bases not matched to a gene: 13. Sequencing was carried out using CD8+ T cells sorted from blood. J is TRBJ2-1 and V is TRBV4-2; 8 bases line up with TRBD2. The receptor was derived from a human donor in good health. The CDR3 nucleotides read TGTGCCAGCAGCCAAGATTTTGGGACTAGTTATTCTAGGCAGTTCTTC. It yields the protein CASSQDFGTSYSRQFF.